The present T cell receptor beta chain was sequenced within a study of shared clonotypes between healthy human individuals. Study in general: Three CD4 naive, three CD4 memory, two CD8 naive and one CD8 memory plate were used per donor. Points from the study as a whole: Roughly 5% of naive CD4 clonotypes were common to several donors. The expectation was that sequencing depth would affect clonotype sharing among donors.

This clone was seen just once. Its target is unknown. Trimming took 3 bases from V and 7 from J, leaving 7 bases between them. The CDR3 contains 12 residues. The germline gives CDR1 SGHTA, CDR2 FQGNSA. Assay execution proceeded at the deep level. Sequenced by immunoSEQ multiplex PCR; TCRdb stores in-frame clones only, minus some. The sample records around 2.5 million clones, 90% to 95% being singletons. This TCR was recovered from a man between 18 and 29 years old in good health. Some clones in this sample may be carry-over from other donors' samples. The V gene is TRBV7-2, the J gene TRBJ2-1; D is unresolved. The specimen was naive CD4+ T cells from PBMCs. This sample's subset: CD45RA+ positively selected. Here the CDR3 reads CASSFALNEQFF. The CDR3 nucleotides read TGTGCCAGCAGCTTCGCATTGAATGAGCAGTTCTTC. The complete variable domain, with remaining parts taken from reference TRBV7-2 and TRBJ2-1, reads GAGVSQSPSNKVTEKGKDVELRCDPISGHTALYWYRQSLGQGLEFLIYFQGNSAPDKSGLPSDRFSAERTGGSVSTLTIQRTQQEDSAVYLCASSFALNEQFFGPGTRLTVL.